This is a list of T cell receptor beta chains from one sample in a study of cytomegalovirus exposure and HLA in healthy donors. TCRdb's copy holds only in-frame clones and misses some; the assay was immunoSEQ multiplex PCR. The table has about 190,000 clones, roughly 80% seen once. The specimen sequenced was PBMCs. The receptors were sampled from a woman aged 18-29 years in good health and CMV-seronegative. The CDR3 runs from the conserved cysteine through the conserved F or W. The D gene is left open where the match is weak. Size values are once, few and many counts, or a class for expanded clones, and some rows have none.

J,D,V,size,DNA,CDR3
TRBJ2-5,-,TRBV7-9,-,TGTGCCAGCAGCTCCCTCCTCCAAGAGACCCAGTACTTC,CASSSLLQETQYF
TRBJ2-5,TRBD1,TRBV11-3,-,TGTGCCAGCAGCTTAGCCGGGACAGCACAAGAGACCCAGTACTTC,CASSLAGTAQETQYF
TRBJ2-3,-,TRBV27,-,TGTGCCAGCAGTTTTGGCGGGGAGACAGATACGCAGTATTTT,CASSFGGETDTQYF
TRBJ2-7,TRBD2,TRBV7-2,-,TGTGCCAGCAGCTGGGGGGGGGTAGGGTTCCGCGAGCAGTACTTC,CASSWGGVGFREQYF
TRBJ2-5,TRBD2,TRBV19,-,TGTGCCAGTAGTTCCTGGACTAGCCAAGAGACCCAGTACTTC,CASSSWTSQETQYF
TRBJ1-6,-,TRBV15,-,TGTGCCACCAGTACCCCCGGGACACCTTATAATTCACCCCTCCACTTT,CATSTPGTPYNSPLHF
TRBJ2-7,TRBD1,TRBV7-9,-,TGTGCCAGCAGCCAAGGACAGGGGCGCCCCTACGAGCAGTACTTC,CASSQGQGRPYEQYF
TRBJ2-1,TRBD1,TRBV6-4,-,TGTGCCAGCAGTGAAACGACAGGGGACCACAATGAGCAGTTCTTC,CASSETTGDHNEQFF
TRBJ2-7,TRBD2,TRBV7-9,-,TGTGCCAGCAGCTACGGGAGGGGTGAGGACGAGCAGTACTTC,CASSYGRGEDEQYF
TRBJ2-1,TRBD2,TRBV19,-,TGTGCCAGTAGTATGAGCGGGGTCCACAATGAGCAGTTCTTC,CASSMSGVHNEQFF
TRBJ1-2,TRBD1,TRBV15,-,TGTGCCACCAGCAGAGTATCCGGACAGGGGTATGGCTACACCTTC,CATSRVSGQGYGYTF
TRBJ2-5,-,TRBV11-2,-,TGTGCCAGCAGCTTAGTTTCAGGGGCGGGCGAGACCCAGTACTTC,CASSLVSGAGETQYF
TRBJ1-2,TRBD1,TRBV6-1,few,TGTGCCAGCAGTGATATCCTAGGGGGCTCTGGCTACACCTTC,CASSDILGGSGYTF
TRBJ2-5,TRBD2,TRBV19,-,TGTGCCAGTAGCCCCCGGGACGGGGGGACGGAGACCCAGTACTTC,CASSPRDGGTETQYF
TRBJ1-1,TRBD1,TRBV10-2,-,TGCGCCAGCAGTGGGAACAGGGGAGACACTGAAGCTTTCTTT,CASSGNRGDTEAFF
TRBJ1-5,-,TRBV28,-,TGTGCCAGCAGTCTAGCTTGGGGGCCCCACAATCAGCCCCAGCATTTT,CASSLAWGPHNQPQHF
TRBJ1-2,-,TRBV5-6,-,TGTGCCAGCAGCTTGCGGGTTACGGTGGGCTACACCTTC,CASSLRVTVGYTF
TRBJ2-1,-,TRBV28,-,TGTGCCAGCAGCCTCCCGGGGTCTAAGTTTGAGCAGTTCTTC,CASSLPGSKFEQFF
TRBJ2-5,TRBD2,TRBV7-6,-,TGTGCCAGCAGCTCCCTAGCGGGGGGGATCCAAGAGACCCAGTACTTC,CASSSLAGGIQETQYF
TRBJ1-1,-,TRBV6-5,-,TGTGCCAGCAGTCACAGGGATGAGTGGACTGAAGCTTTCTTT,CASSHRDEWTEAFF
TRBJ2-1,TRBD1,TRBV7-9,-,TGTGCCAGCAGCTTAGTGGGGACAGGGGCCATAAATGAGCAGTTCTTC,CASSLVGTGAINEQFF
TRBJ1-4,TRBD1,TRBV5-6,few,TGTGCCAGCAGCCTGCGACAGGGTAATGAAAAACTGTTTTTT,CASSLRQGNEKLFF
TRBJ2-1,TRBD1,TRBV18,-,TGTGCCAGCTCACCCTTTGCCTCCGGGACAGGGGGTTACAATGAGCAGTTCTTC,CASSPFASGTGGYNEQFF
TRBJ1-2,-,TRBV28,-,TGTGCCAGCAGTTTGACAGTTAGCTATGGCTACACCTTC,CASSLTVSYGYTF
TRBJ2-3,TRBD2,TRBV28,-,TGTGCCAGCGACACTAGCGGGGATAGCACAGATACGCAGTATTTT,CASDTSGDSTDTQYF
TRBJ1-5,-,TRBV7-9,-,TGTTCCAGCAGCTCGGGTCTTTCCAATCAGCCCCAGCATTTT,CSSSSGLSNQPQHF
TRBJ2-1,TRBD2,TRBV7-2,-,TGTGCCAGCAGCTTTAGCGGGGGAGCTTACAATGAGCAGTTCTTC,CASSFSGGAYNEQFF
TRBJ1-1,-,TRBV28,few,TGTGCCAGTATACAGGCCCTTGAAGCTTTCTTT,CASIQALEAFF
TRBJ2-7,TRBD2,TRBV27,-,TGTGCCAGCAAACGTAGCGGGGTGACCGAGCAGTACTTC,CASKRSGVTEQYF
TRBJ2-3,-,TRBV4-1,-,TGCGCCAGCAGCCAAGATCGGGGCGGAGGGAGCACAGATACGCAGTATTTT,CASSQDRGGGSTDTQYF
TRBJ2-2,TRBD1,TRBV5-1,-,TGCGCCAGCAGCTTGGAACCGACAGGGGGCGGGTATGGCGGGGAGCTGTTTTTT,CASSLEPTGGGYGGELFF
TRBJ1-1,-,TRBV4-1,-,TGCGCCAGCAGCCAGGTGGAGGTCATGAACACTGAAGCTTTCTTT,CASSQVEVMNTEAFF
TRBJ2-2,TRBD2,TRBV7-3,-,TGTGCCAGCAGCTTACTGGGACTAGCGGGGGGCACCGGGGAGCTGTTTTTT,CASSLLGLAGGTGELFF
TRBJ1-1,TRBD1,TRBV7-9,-,TGTGCCAGCTTATTGACCAGGGGGAACAACACTGAAGCTTTCTTT,CASLLTRGNNTEAFF
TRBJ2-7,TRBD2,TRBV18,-,TGTGCCAGCTCACTAGGAGCGGGGTCACACTCAGTGGGCTACGAGCAGTACTTC,CASSLGAGSHSVGYEQYF